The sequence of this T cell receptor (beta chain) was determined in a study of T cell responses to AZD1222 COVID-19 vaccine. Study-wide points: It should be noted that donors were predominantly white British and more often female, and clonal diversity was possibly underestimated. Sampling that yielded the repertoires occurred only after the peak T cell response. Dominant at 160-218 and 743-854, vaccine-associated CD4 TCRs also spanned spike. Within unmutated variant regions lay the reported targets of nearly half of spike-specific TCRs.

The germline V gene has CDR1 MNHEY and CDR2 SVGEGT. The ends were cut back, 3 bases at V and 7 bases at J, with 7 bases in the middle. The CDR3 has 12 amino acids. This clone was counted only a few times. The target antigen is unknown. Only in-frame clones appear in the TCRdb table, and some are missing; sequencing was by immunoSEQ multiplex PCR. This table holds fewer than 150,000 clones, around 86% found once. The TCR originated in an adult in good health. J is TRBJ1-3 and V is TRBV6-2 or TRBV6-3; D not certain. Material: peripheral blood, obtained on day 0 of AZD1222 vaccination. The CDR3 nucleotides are TGTGCCAGCAGTTATTCGTGGAACACCATATATTTT. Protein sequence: CASSYSWNTIYF.